These 2 T cell receptor beta chains were sequenced from one sample in a study of OX40 agonist ivuxolimab in advanced cancers. Assay: immunoSEQ multiplex PCR; the TCRdb copy retains only in-frame clones and omits some. The repertoire holds around 35,000 clones, 88% seen once, with 3.5% to 5% in the top ten. This material consisted of CD4+ or CD8+ T cells sorted from blood, taken in a trial of the OX40 agonist ivuxolimab. The receptors shown here come from an adult with an advanced solid tumor such as melanoma, head and neck, liver or kidney cancer.

This chain uses TRBV30 with TRBJ2-5; 7 bases align to TRBD1. Germline V lookup: CDR1 GTSNPN, CDR2 SVGIG (reference sequence). This CDR3 spans 14 amino acids. V shed 1 base and J 6 bases; nucleotides not matched to a gene: 8. The CDR3 loop reads CAWSGNTGVKTQYF. The CDR3 coding sequence is TGTGCCTGGAGTGGAAACACAGGGGTTAAGACCCAGTACTTC.

The chain joins TRBV29-1 to TRBJ1-1, with D tentatively TRBD1 (6 bases). This CDR3 region has 14 residues. V dropped 5 bases and J dropped 0 bases, with 13 bases sitting between them. The germline CDR1 and CDR2 sequences are SQVTM and ANQGSEA. CDR3 region: CSVRPRGMNTEAFF. In DNA, the CDR3 is TGCAGCGTTAGACCCAGGGGAATGAACACTGAAGCTTTCTTT. The full variable domain, its missing parts supplied by reference TRBV29-1 and TRBJ1-1, is SAVISQKPSRDICQRGTSLTIQCQVDSQVTMMFWYRQQPGQSLTLIATANQGSEATYESGFVIDKFPISRPNLTFSTLTVSNMSPEDSSIYLCSVRPRGMNTEAFFGQGTRLTVV.